This section outlines one T cell receptor beta chain sequence together with its context. In germline, CDR1 is SEHNR, CDR2 FQNEAQ (reference sequence). J gave up 6 bases and V 8 bases, and 5 bases lay outside the gene matches. This CDR3 is built from 13 residues. This record belongs to a study of control samples from healthy donors and cancer patients. The repertoire was sequenced with immunoSEQ multiplex PCR; TCRdb's copy has only in-frame clones and lacks some. The sample yields about 170,000 clones, 75% to 95% seen once. This receptor was taken from a woman in her forties in good health. The J gene is TRBJ1-2, the V gene TRBV7-9; 11 nucleotides match TRBD1. The specimen sequenced was blood. CDR3 bases: TGTGCCAGCCGCGCGGGACAGGGGGATGGCTACACCTTC. This translates into CASRAGQGDGYTF.